The next 7 T cell receptor beta chains were all read from a single sample in a study of memory CD4+ T cells and cytomegalovirus serostatus (dated by TCRdb to between 2018 and 2021). A FACSAria II was used to sort memory CD4+ T cells, defined as single viable CD3+CD4+CD8-CD45RO+ cells. Library construction relied on the immunoSEQ multiplex PCR assay. The table comes from immuneACCESS by way of TCRdb, which keeps in-frame sequences with V and J called. Part of the clones is missing from these tables; in studies checked, under half for an unresolved V gene and the rest for unknown reasons. In this sample the table shows about 50,000 clones, more than 70% of which occur a single time. Of the sample, 0.78% falls within the top ten clones. The sequenced sample was memory CD4+ T cells from blood. These receptors originate from an adult in good health and CMV-seronegative.

This clone was counted a few times. V gene TRBV5-4 combines with J gene TRBJ1-3; 7 nucleotides line up with TRBD1. This CDR3 has 16 residues. Germline CDR1 reads SGHNT; CDR2 reads YYREEE (reference sequence). With V trimmed by 4 bases and J by 0 bases, 7 bases remained unmatched. CDR3 residues: CASSLDRFSSGNTIYF. Written as DNA, the CDR3 is TGTGCCAGCAGCCTGGACAGGTTCAGCTCTGGAAACACCATATATTTT.

This chain uses TRBV19 with TRBJ1-4; no clear D gene. Germline-derived CDR1 and CDR2 are LNHDA and SQIVND (reference sequence). Trimming removed 10 bases from V and 3 bases from J, with 12 bases in between. This CDR3 is built from 13 residues. The DNA of the CDR3 is TGTGCCACTCAAAACCCTCCTAATGAAAAACTGTTTTTT. Its translation is CATQNPPNEKLFF.

The chain is built from TRBV7-9 and TRBJ1-6, with TRBD1 matching over 12 bases. The germline V gene has CDR1 SEHNR and CDR2 FQNEAQ (reference sequence). The CDR3 is 19 residues long. J lost 7 bases, V lost 8 bases, and 18 bases had no gene match. Here the CDR3 DNA reads TGTGCCAGCTCGAGGACGGGACAGGGGGCATATGTTACAAATTCACCCCTCCACTTT. Encoded protein: CASSRTGQGAYVTNSPLHF.

This clone was counted a single time. The V and J genes are TRBV5-1 and TRBJ2-6; 7 nucleotides match TRBD1. V lost 5 bases, J lost 12 bases, and 8 bases stayed unmatched. The CDR3 totals 13 residues. Germline values: CDR1 SGHRS, CDR2 YFSETQ. CDR3 residues: CASRSGTDSVLTF. Here the CDR3 DNA reads TGCGCCAGCAGGTCAGGGACAGACAGCGTCCTGACTTTC.

This clone was seen only once. J is TRBJ2-1 and V is TRBV5-4, with D perhaps matching TRBD2 (6 bases). The CDR3 has 15 amino acids. Germline lookup yields CDR1 SGHNT and CDR2 YYREEE (reference sequence). V shed 8 bases and J shed 3 bases, with 18 bases lying between them. DNA for the CDR3: TGTGCCAGTCGGAGGGTAGCGGATATCTACAATGAGCAGTTCTTC. This gives the protein CASRRVADIYNEQFF.

The J gene is TRBJ2-1, the V gene TRBV7-2; 13 nucleotides match TRBD2. Germline V gene sequence: CDR1 SGHTA, CDR2 FQGNSA. Unmatched junction bases numbered 9, after V lost 6 bases and J lost 7 bases. The CDR3 has 16 residues. The CDR3 region is CASRSRGLAGINEQFF. CDR3 coding DNA: TGTGCCAGCAGGTCAAGGGGACTAGCGGGAATTAATGAGCAGTTCTTC.

V usage is TRBV19 and J usage is TRBJ2-7; D possibly corresponds to TRBD1 (6 bases). In germline, CDR1 is LNHDA, CDR2 SQIVND (reference sequence). This CDR3 is 13 amino acids long. V lost 4 bases, J lost 3 bases, and 10 bases lay in between. The CDR3 reads CASSNRRGYEQYF. In DNA, the CDR3 is TGTGCCAGTAGTAACCGCAGGGGCTACGAGCAGTACTTC.